This T cell receptor beta chain was retrieved from a study of vaccination and CD4 T cells after COVID-19. About the research overall: SARS-CoV-2 positivity in convalescent patients was established by nasal swab PCR; under ten had mild and one severe disease. The cells in question were stimulated using overlapping spike peptides derived from SARS-CoV-2, HCoV-NL63, HCoV-OC43 and HCoV-229E. Overall study findings and caveats: Within the convalescent patients, spike mono-reactivity was found in 304 of 307 vaccine-specific clones.

As for this clonotype: Its target is unknown.

Treatment indicated: roughly 10-day PBMC culture with coronavirus spike peptide pools or control peptides (ViraFEST assay). With the Oncomine TCR Beta short-read assay, DNA from cultured CD4+ T cells was sequenced. The genomic DNA was obtained from cultured CD4+ T cells by extraction with the QIAamp micro DNA kit. TCRdb re-analysed the PCR reads in MiXCR, keeping a single row per CDR3 protein. Of some 3,200 distinct CDR3 sequences in the sample, around four fifths were seen once. From germline, CDR1 is MNHNS and CDR2 SASEGT. The V end was cut by 7 bases, the J end by 5 bases, with 17 bases between. The CDR3 consists of 14 residues.

The receptor was derived from a human donor who had recovered from COVID-19. V is TRBV6-1 and J is TRBJ1-2; possibly TRBD1 for D (6 bases). The specimen was CD4+ T cells from blood, cultured in vitro. The CDR3 sequence is CASTLLQGTYGYTF. The CDR3 nucleotides are TGTGCCAGCACCTTACTTCAGGGGACGTATGGCTACACCTTC.